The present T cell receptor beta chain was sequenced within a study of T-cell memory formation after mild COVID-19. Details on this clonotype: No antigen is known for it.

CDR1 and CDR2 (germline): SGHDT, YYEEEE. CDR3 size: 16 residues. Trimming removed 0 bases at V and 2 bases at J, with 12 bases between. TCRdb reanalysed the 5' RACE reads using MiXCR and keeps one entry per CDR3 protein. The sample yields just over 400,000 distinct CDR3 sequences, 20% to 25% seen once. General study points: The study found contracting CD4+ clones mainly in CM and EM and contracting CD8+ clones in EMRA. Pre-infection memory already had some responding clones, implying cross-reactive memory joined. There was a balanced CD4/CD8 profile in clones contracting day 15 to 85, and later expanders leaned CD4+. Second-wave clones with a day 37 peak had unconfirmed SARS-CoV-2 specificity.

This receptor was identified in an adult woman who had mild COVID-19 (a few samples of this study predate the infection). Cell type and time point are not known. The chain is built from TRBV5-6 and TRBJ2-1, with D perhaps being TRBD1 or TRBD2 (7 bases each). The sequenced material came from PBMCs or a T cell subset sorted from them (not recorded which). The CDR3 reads CASSLAGGGAYNEQFF. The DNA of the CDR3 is TGTGCCAGCAGCTTGGCAGGGGGGGGCGCCTACAATGAGCAGTTCTTC.